This T cell receptor beta chain emerged from a study of blood T cell repertoires in COVID-19. Study background: Sample material is recorded as cDNA or gDNA derived from T cells, B-cell-depleted T cells, or PBMCs.

The CDR3 contains 12 residues. J was trimmed by 10 bases and V by 3 bases; bases with no gene match: 1. The V gene's germline CDR1 is SGHTA and CDR2 FQGNSA. Clones were sequenced by immunoSEQ multiplex PCR, and TCRdb holds only the in-frame ones, with some missing. The data contain roughly 130,000 clones, roughly four fifths of them singletons. The specimen sequenced was peripheral blood. V usage is TRBV7-2 and J usage is TRBJ1-4; TRBD1 aligns across 8 bases. This sequence originates from a woman in her sixties with acute or convalescent COVID-19. DNA for the CDR3: TGTGCCAGCAGCTTCGGGACAGGAAAACTGTTTTTT. It translates to CASSFGTGKLFF.